The rows below give T cell receptor beta chains drawn from one sample of a study of T cell responses to AZD1222 COVID-19 vaccine. Clones were sequenced by immunoSEQ multiplex PCR, and TCRdb holds only the in-frame ones, with some missing. Of about 150,000 clones listed, approximately 90% are singletons. Sample: peripheral blood, taken 28 days after the second AZD1222 dose. These receptors all come from an adult who received the AZD1222 COVID-19 vaccine. Both conserved end residues are part of each CDR3. Each record gives: V gene, clone size, J gene, D gene, CDR3 protein, CDR3 DNA. A D gene is named only where the DNA matches it firmly. Some rows have no size entry. The others give once, few or many, or a class for an expanded clone.

V: TRBV5-6
size: -
J: TRBJ2-1
D: -
CDR3: CASSSWGSSSYNEQFF
DNA: TGTGCCAGCAGCTCTTGGGGCTCGAGCTCCTACAATGAGCAGTTCTTC

V: TRBV5-1
size: -
J: TRBJ2-5
D: -
CDR3: CASSLSGAQETQYF
DNA: TGCGCCAGCAGCTTATCAGGGGCCCAAGAGACCCAGTACTTC

V: TRBV4-1
size: -
J: TRBJ1-2
D: -
CDR3: CASSQDPAGYGYTF
DNA: TGCGCCAGCAGCCAAGATCCGGCAGGGTATGGCTACACCTTC

V: TRBV5-8
size: -
J: TRBJ2-5
D: -
CDR3: CASLVRGAETQYF
DNA: TGTGCCAGCCTCGTTCGGGGCGCGGAGACCCAGTACTTC

V: TRBV27
size: -
J: TRBJ2-7
D: TRBD1
CDR3: CASRNDRGGSYEQYF
DNA: TGTGCCAGCAGGAACGACAGGGGGGGGTCCTACGAGCAGTACTTC

V: TRBV20-1
size: -
J: TRBJ1-4
D: -
CDR3: CSRTLNEKLFF
DNA: TGCAGCCGGACACTTAATGAAAAACTGTTTTTT

V: TRBV11-3
size: few
J: TRBJ1-6
D: -
CDR3: CASSTSGAGFNSPLHF
DNA: TGTGCCAGCAGCACTAGTGGTGCGGGGTTCAATTCACCCCTCCACTTT

V: TRBV7-2
size: -
J: TRBJ2-2
D: -
CDR3: CASRMKNEGNTGELFF
DNA: TGTGCCAGCAGAATGAAGAATGAGGGGAACACCGGGGAGCTGTTTTTT

V: TRBV24-1
size: -
J: TRBJ1-4
D: -
CDR3: CATQANGPLGLNEKLFF
DNA: TGTGCCACACAAGCCAACGGCCCGCTCGGACTTAATGAAAAACTGTTTTTT

V: TRBV30
size: -
J: TRBJ1-1
D: -
CDR3: CAGRGQLTEAFF
DNA: TGTGCCGGGCGGGGTCAGCTCACTGAAGCTTTCTTT

V: TRBV5-1
size: -
J: TRBJ2-1
D: -
CDR3: CASSYGTGEGREQFF
DNA: TGCGCCAGCAGCTACGGTACAGGGGAGGGCAGGGAGCAGTTCTTC

V: TRBV2
size: -
J: TRBJ2-5
D: -
CDR3: CASTPQETQYF
DNA: TGTGCCAGCACCCCGCAAGAGACCCAGTACTTC

V: TRBV7-9
size: -
J: TRBJ2-3
D: TRBD2
CDR3: CASSPDRMTSGPSTDTQYF
DNA: TGTGCCAGCAGCCCCGACCGCATGACTAGCGGCCCTAGCACAGATACGCAGTATTTT

V: TRBV5-1
size: -
J: TRBJ2-1
D: TRBD2
CDR3: CASSLVVSGSVNEQFF
DNA: TGCGCCAGCAGCTTGGTTGTTAGCGGGAGTGTTAATGAGCAGTTCTTC

V: TRBV10-3
size: -
J: TRBJ1-3
D: -
CDR3: CAISDSGIGSGNTIYF
DNA: TGTGCCATCAGTGATTCCGGGATCGGCTCTGGAAACACCATATATTTT

V: TRBV5-4
size: -
J: TRBJ1-1
D: TRBD1
CDR3: CASSSRDRDTEAFF
DNA: TGTGCCAGCAGCTCCCGGGACAGGGACACTGAAGCTTTCTTT

V: TRBV19
size: -
J: TRBJ1-2
D: -
CDR3: CASSMGELPYYGYTF
DNA: TGTGCCAGTTCCATGGGGGAGCTCCCCTACTATGGCTACACCTTC

V: TRBV2
size: -
J: TRBJ1-2
D: TRBD1
CDR3: CASSEQGVGYGYTF
DNA: TGTGCCAGCAGTGAGCAGGGGGTTGGCTATGGCTACACCTTC

V: TRBV5-1
size: -
J: TRBJ2-3
D: -
CDR3: CASSLIGVTDTQYF
DNA: TGCGCCAGCAGCTTGATCGGGGTTACAGATACGCAGTATTTT

V: TRBV27
size: -
J: TRBJ1-2
D: -
CDR3: CASSLYAGFLSRGYTF
DNA: TGTGCCAGCAGTTTATATGCCGGATTTCTTTCGCGGGGCTACACCTTC

V: TRBV12-3/TRBV12-4
size: -
J: TRBJ2-1
D: -
CDR3: CASSLDRRDEQFF
DNA: TGTGCCAGCAGTTTAGACAGAAGGGATGAGCAGTTCTTC

V: TRBV6-4
size: -
J: TRBJ2-3
D: -
CDR3: CASSDQADGTQYF
DNA: TGTGCCAGCAGTGATCAAGCCGACGGTACGCAGTATTTT

V: TRBV9
size: -
J: TRBJ1-1
D: -
CDR3: CASSVSGDEAFF
DNA: TGTGCCAGCAGCGTATCGGGAGATGAAGCTTTCTTT

V: TRBV11-3
size: -
J: TRBJ2-7
D: -
CDR3: CASSQPGSSYEQYF
DNA: TGTGCCAGCAGCCAGCCGGGAAGCTCCTACGAGCAGTACTTC

V: TRBV20-1
size: -
J: TRBJ1-1
D: -
CDR3: CSREMNTEAFF
DNA: TGCAGCCGGGAAATGAACACTGAAGCTTTCTTT

V: TRBV29-1
size: -
J: TRBJ2-5
D: TRBD1
CDR3: CSGTGQETQYF
DNA: TGCAGCGGGACAGGGCAAGAGACCCAGTACTTC

V: TRBV2
size: -
J: TRBJ1-2
D: -
CDR3: CASSEGQFYGYTF
DNA: TGTGCCAGCAGTGAAGGGCAGTTCTATGGCTACACCTTC

V: TRBV6-1
size: -
J: TRBJ1-3
D: -
CDR3: CASSEALLGLGNTIYF
DNA: TGTGCCAGCAGTGAAGCGCTTCTAGGTCTTGGAAACACCATATATTTT

V: TRBV2
size: -
J: TRBJ1-5
D: -
CDR3: CASSPLQGGTQHF
DNA: TGTGCCAGCAGTCCTCTACAGGGCGGTACCCAGCATTTT

V: TRBV5-1
size: -
J: TRBJ1-1
D: -
CDR3: CASSSRGGPGSGEAFF
DNA: TGCGCCAGCAGCTCCCGAGGGGGGCCCGGGTCTGGTGAAGCTTTCTTT

V: TRBV19
size: -
J: TRBJ2-3
D: TRBD2
CDR3: CAGDHGLAGRYTDTQYF
DNA: TGTGCCGGGGACCACGGACTAGCGGGACGATACACAGATACGCAGTATTTT

V: TRBV11-2
size: -
J: TRBJ1-1
D: TRBD1
CDR3: CASSLHRGPDYNTEAFF
DNA: TGTGCCAGCAGCTTACACAGGGGACCAGATTACAACACTGAAGCTTTCTTT

V: TRBV9
size: -
J: TRBJ2-7
D: -
CDR3: CASSVQQGPYEQYF
DNA: TGTGCCAGCAGCGTCCAACAGGGACCCTACGAGCAGTACTTC

V: TRBV30
size: -
J: TRBJ2-7
D: -
CDR3: CAWSVSAGSFEQYF
DNA: TGTGCCTGGAGTGTATCGGCAGGGAGTTTCGAGCAGTACTTC

V: TRBV9
size: -
J: TRBJ1-1
D: -
CDR3: CASSVVAENTEAFF
DNA: TGTGCCAGCAGCGTAGTCGCAGAGAACACTGAAGCTTTCTTT

V: TRBV25-1
size: -
J: TRBJ1-2
D: -
CDR3: CASSESRGRDYGYTF
DNA: TGTGCCAGCAGTGAATCTCGGGGACGCGACTATGGCTACACCTTC

V: TRBV19
size: once
J: TRBJ2-2
D: -
CDR3: CASSIRPNTGELFF
DNA: TGTGCCAGTAGTATTAGACCTAACACCGGGGAGCTGTTTTTT

V: TRBV10-3
size: -
J: TRBJ2-5
D: -
CDR3: CATSRGLAETQYF
DNA: TGTGCCACCTCTAGGGGGTTGGCAGAGACCCAGTACTTC

V: TRBV11-2
size: -
J: TRBJ1-1
D: -
CDR3: CASSLWQNTEAFF
DNA: TGTGCCAGCAGCTTATGGCAGAACACTGAAGCTTTCTTT

V: TRBV6-1
size: -
J: TRBJ2-3
D: TRBD2
CDR3: CASSELVPSGGPSTDTQYF
DNA: TGTGCCAGCAGTGAACTGGTGCCTAGCGGGGGCCCTAGCACAGATACGCAGTATTTT

V: TRBV5-1
size: -
J: TRBJ2-7
D: -
CDR3: CASSSGPSSYEQYF
DNA: TGCGCCAGCAGCTCAGGCCCGAGCTCCTACGAGCAGTACTTC